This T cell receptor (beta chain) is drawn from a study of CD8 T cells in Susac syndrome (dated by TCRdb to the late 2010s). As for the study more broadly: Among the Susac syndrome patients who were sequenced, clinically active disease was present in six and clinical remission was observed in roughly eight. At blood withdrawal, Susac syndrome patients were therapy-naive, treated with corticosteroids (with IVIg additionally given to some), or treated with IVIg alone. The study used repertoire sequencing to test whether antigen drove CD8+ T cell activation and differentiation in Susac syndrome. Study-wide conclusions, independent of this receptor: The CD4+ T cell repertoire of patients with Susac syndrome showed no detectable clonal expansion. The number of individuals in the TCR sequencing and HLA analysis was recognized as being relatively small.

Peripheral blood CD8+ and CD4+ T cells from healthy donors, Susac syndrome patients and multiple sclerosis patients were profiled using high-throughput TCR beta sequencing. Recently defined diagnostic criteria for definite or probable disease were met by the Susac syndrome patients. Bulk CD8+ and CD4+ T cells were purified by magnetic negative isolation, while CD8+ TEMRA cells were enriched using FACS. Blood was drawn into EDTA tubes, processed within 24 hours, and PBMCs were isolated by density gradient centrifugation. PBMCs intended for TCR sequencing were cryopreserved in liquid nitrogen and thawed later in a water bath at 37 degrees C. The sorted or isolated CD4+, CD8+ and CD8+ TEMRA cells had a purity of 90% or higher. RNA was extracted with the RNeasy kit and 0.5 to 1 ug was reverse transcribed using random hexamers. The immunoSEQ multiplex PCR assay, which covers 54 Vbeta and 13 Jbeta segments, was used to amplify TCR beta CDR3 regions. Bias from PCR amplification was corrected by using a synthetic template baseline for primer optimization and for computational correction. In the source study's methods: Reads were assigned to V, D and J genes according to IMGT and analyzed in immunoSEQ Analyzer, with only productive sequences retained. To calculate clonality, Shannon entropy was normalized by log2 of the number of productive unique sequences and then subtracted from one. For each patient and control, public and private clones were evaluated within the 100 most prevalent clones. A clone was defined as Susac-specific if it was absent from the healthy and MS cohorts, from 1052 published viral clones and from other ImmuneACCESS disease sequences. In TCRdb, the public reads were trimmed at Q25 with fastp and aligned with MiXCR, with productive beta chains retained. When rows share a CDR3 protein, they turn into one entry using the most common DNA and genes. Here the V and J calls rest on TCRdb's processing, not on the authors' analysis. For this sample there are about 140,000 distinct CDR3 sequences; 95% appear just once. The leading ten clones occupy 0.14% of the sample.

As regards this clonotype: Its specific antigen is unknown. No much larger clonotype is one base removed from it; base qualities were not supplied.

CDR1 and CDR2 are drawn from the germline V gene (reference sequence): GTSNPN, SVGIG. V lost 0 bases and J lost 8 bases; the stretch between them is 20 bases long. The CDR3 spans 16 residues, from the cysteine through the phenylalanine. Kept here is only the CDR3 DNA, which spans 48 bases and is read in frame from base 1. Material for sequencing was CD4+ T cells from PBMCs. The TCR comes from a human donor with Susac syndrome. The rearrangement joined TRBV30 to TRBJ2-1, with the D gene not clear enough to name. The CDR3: CAWSVRPTLPLDEQFF. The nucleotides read TGTGCCTGGAGTGTACGTCCGACCCTTCCGCTGGATGAGCAGTTCTTC.